The source of this T cell receptor (beta chain) is a study of OX40 agonist ivuxolimab in advanced cancers. The assay was immunoSEQ multiplex PCR, and TCRdb's table has in-frame clones only and misses some. The table includes approximately 50,000 clones, roughly 86% detected once. Whole-study findings and limits: Doses of 0.1 to 3.0 mg/kg were accompanied by clonal expansion of CD4+ and CD8+ blood T cells by week 6.

Concerning this clone itself: Its antigen is unidentified.

Germline CDR1 is LNHDA and CDR2 is SQIVND (reference sequence). The V end was cut by 6 bases, the J end by 6 bases, with 36 bases between. CDR3 length: 21 amino acids. The sample consisted of CD4+ or CD8+ T cells sorted from blood, taken in a trial of the OX40 agonist ivuxolimab. The chain carries TRBV19 and TRBJ1-5, with D perhaps matching TRBD1 (6 bases). This receptor was taken from an adult with an advanced solid tumor such as melanoma, head and neck, liver or kidney cancer. The CDR3 region has the DNA TGTGCCAGTAGGCGAAAGGGAGAGGCCAGGGGACTGACTTCAGTTGGTCAGCCCCAGCATTTT. Its translation is CASRRKGEARGLTSVGQPQHF.